This is a list of T cell receptor beta chains from one sample in a study of cytomegalovirus exposure and HLA in healthy donors. Measured with immunoSEQ multiplex PCR; TCRdb has only the in-frame clones, and not every one. The sample carries around 150,000 clones, around 85% recorded once. Sequencing used PBMCs. The receptors were gathered from a man aged 18 to 30 in good health and CMV-seropositive. Both conserved end residues are part of each CDR3. The D gene is left open where the match is weak. Expanded clones get a size class; other rows say once, few or many, or leave the size out.

TRBV7-9	-	-	TRBJ1-1	CASSLTRMRRQSNTEAFF	TGTGCCAGCAGCTTGACGAGGATGCGGAGGCAGTCGAACACTGAAGCTTTCTTT
TRBV4-1	-	-	TRBJ1-4	CASSQVRTVGNEKLFF	TGCGCCAGCAGCCAAGTGCGAACAGTCGGTAACGAAAAACTGTTTTTT
TRBV6-5	TRBD1	-	TRBJ1-2	CASSYQGVDYGYTF	TGTGCCAGCAGCTACCAGGGGGTTGACTATGGCTACACCTTC
TRBV7-8	TRBD1	-	TRBJ2-3	CASSFGGQGSDTQYF	TGTGCCAGCAGCTTTGGCGGACAGGGTTCAGATACGCAGTATTTT
TRBV6-1	TRBD1	few	TRBJ2-7	CASSETGGFEQYF	TGTGCCAGCAGTGAGACAGGGGGCTTCGAGCAGTACTTC
TRBV10-2	TRBD1	-	TRBJ2-1	CASSGPGQGVHEQFF	TGCGCCAGCAGTGGGCCGGGACAGGGTGTCCATGAGCAGTTCTTC
TRBV6-6	TRBD1	-	TRBJ2-7	CASGPRDRGENEQYF	TGTGCCAGCGGGCCGCGGGACAGGGGTGAGAACGAGCAGTACTTC
TRBV7-3	-	-	TRBJ2-5	CASSLSGNEETQYF	TGTGCCAGCAGCTTGAGCGGTAATGAAGAGACCCAGTACTTC
TRBV5-1	TRBD1	-	TRBJ2-1	CASRSVTGVMDEQFF	TGCGCCAGCAGGTCAGTAACAGGGGTGATGGATGAGCAGTTCTTC
TRBV7-2	TRBD1	-	TRBJ1-2	CASSKTDGTEGSYTF	TGTGCCAGCAGCAAAACGGATGGGACAGAAGGCAGCTACACCTTC
TRBV5-6	TRBD1	-	TRBJ2-4	CASSPTDRDLNIQYF	TGTGCCAGCAGCCCTACGGACAGGGATTTAAACATTCAGTACTTC
TRBV9	TRBD1	-	TRBJ2-7	CASSVGRDRGTYEQYF	TGTGCCAGCAGCGTAGGCCGAGACAGGGGAACCTACGAGCAGTACTTC
TRBV9	-	-	TRBJ2-7	CASSVGGHPYEQYF	TGTGCCAGCAGCGTAGGGGGGCACCCCTACGAGCAGTACTTC
TRBV7-8	TRBD1	few	TRBJ1-2	CASSLERDRGGLGYTF	TGTGCCAGCAGCTTAGAGAGGGACAGGGGGGGATTGGGCTACACCTTC
TRBV2	TRBD2	-	TRBJ2-3	CASSEAGSGGTDTQYF	TGTGCCAGCAGTGAAGCGGGAAGCGGGGGCACAGATACGCAGTATTTT
TRBV7-2	TRBD2	-	TRBJ2-3	CASSPGGAAGGMGDTQYF	TGTGCCAGCAGCCCAGGGGGGGCAGCGGGGGGCATGGGAGATACGCAGTATTTT
TRBV2	-	-	TRBJ1-2	CASSEGQDRSDGYTF	TGTGCCAGCAGTGAAGGACAGGATAGGAGCGATGGCTACACCTTC
TRBV11-3	-	-	TRBJ2-1	CASSLPLGAGNNEQFF	TGTGCCAGCAGCCTGCCTTTGGGGGCTGGAAACAATGAGCAGTTCTTC
TRBV19	-	-	TRBJ1-1	CASRSIGGGDTEAFF	TGTGCCAGTAGATCTATCGGGGGAGGGGACACTGAAGCTTTCTTT
TRBV5-4	TRBD1	-	TRBJ2-3	CASRIRQGATDTQYF	TGTGCCAGCAGGATCCGACAGGGGGCTACAGATACGCAGTATTTT
TRBV5-1	TRBD2	-	TRBJ2-1	CASSLAPTSGGTSPRRQEQFF	TGCGCCAGCAGCTTGGCCCCCACTAGCGGGGGGACAAGCCCCCGACGCCAGGAGCAGTTCTTC
TRBV25-1	TRBD2	-	TRBJ2-4	CASWGTSGGDFAKNIQYF	TGTGCCAGTTGGGGGACTAGCGGGGGGGATTTTGCCAAAAACATTCAGTACTTC
TRBV7-3	TRBD1	-	TRBJ2-7	CASSYGTGYEQYF	TGTGCCAGCAGCTATGGGACAGGCTACGAGCAGTACTTC
TRBV10-3	-	-	TRBJ1-1	CAIGPGGIMNTEAFF	TGTGCCATCGGTCCGGGGGGCATCATGAACACTGAAGCTTTCTTT
TRBV2	-	-	TRBJ2-3	CASSDLQSTDTQYF	TGTGCCAGCAGTGACTTGCAGTCCACAGATACGCAGTATTTT
TRBV5-1	-	-	TRBJ1-2	CASSLGGLQGQHDGYTF	TGCGCCAGCAGCTTGGGGGGCCTACAGGGTCAACACGATGGCTACACCTTC
TRBV4-2	TRBD2	once	TRBJ2-5	CASSSSRGRSQETQYF	TGTGCCAGCAGCAGTTCGCGGGGGAGGAGCCAAGAGACCCAGTACTTC